These T cell receptor beta chains were read from a single sample in a study of CD8 T cells in Susac syndrome. TCRdb analysed the immunoSEQ multiplex PCR reads with MiXCR anew, one entry per CDR3 protein. The table includes about 280,000 distinct CDR3 sequences, about 85% detected once. Sequencing was performed on CD8+ T cells from PBMCs. The receptors were sampled from a human donor with multiple sclerosis. Both conserved end residues are part of each CDR3. A D gene is named only where the DNA matches it firmly. A clone size is listed for some rows: how often the clone was seen (once, few, many), or a class if it is expanded.

d_gene: -
abundance: -
v_gene: TRBV18
j_gene: TRBJ1-4
CDR3aa: CASSPMNEIGLFF
CDR3nt: TGTGCCAGCTCACCAATGAACGAGATCGGACTGTTTTTT

d_gene: TRBD2
abundance: -
v_gene: TRBV9
j_gene: TRBJ2-1
CDR3aa: CASSLPSGRSQKQFF
CDR3nt: TGTGCCAGCAGCCTTCCTAGCGGGAGGTCCCAAAAACAGTTCTTC

d_gene: -
abundance: -
v_gene: TRBV20-1
j_gene: TRBJ2-1
CDR3aa: CSARVGVAVMGEQFF
CDR3nt: TGCAGTGCTAGAGTAGGGGTAGCCGTTATGGGTGAGCAGTTCTTC

d_gene: TRBD2
abundance: once
v_gene: TRBV19
j_gene: TRBJ2-3
CDR3aa: CASSTTSGSTDTQYF
CDR3nt: TGTGCCAGTAGTACGACTAGCGGGAGTACAGATACGCAGTATTTT

d_gene: -
abundance: -
v_gene: TRBV9
j_gene: TRBJ1-4
CDR3aa: CASSVAGGEKLFF
CDR3nt: TGTGCCAGCAGCGTAGCCGGGGGCGAAAAACTGTTTTTT

d_gene: -
abundance: -
v_gene: TRBV12-3/TRBV12-4
j_gene: TRBJ2-3
CDR3aa: CASSQRTYMGTQYF
CDR3nt: TGTGCCAGCAGCCAGCGGACCTACATGGGTACGCAGTATTTT

d_gene: -
abundance: -
v_gene: TRBV10-3
j_gene: TRBJ1-5
CDR3aa: CAICSGGEISQTQHF
CDR3nt: TGTGCCATCTGCTCGGGAGGGGAGATAAGTCAGACCCAGCATTTT

d_gene: TRBD1
abundance: -
v_gene: TRBV4-1
j_gene: TRBJ1-2
CDR3aa: CASSQVKDRGYGYTF
CDR3nt: TGCGCCAGCAGCCAAGTTAAAGACAGGGGCTATGGCTACACCTTC

d_gene: -
abundance: -
v_gene: TRBV29-1
j_gene: TRBJ2-7
CDR3aa: CSVGNSAYEQYF
CDR3nt: TGCAGCGTAGGGAATTCGGCCTACGAGCAGTACTTC

d_gene: TRBD1
abundance: -
v_gene: TRBV5-5
j_gene: TRBJ2-1
CDR3aa: CASLRQGMGEDEQFF
CDR3nt: TGTGCCAGCCTACGACAGGGGATGGGTGAGGATGAGCAGTTCTTC

d_gene: -
abundance: few
v_gene: TRBV27
j_gene: TRBJ1-2
CDR3aa: CASSFGGYGYTF
CDR3nt: TGTGCCAGCAGTTTTGGCGGCTATGGCTACACCTTC

d_gene: -
abundance: -
v_gene: TRBV2
j_gene: TRBJ1-5
CDR3aa: CASSEALRGSNQPQHF
CDR3nt: TGTGCCAGCAGTGAAGCGCTTCGGGGAAGCAATCAGCCCCAGCATTTT

d_gene: TRBD1
abundance: -
v_gene: TRBV27
j_gene: TRBJ1-2
CDR3aa: CASSEFDRGYGYTF
CDR3nt: TGTGCCAGCTCAGAGTTCGACAGGGGCTATGGCTACACCTTC

d_gene: TRBD2
abundance: -
v_gene: TRBV6-5
j_gene: TRBJ2-2
CDR3aa: CASSYSAGEVTGELFF
CDR3nt: TGTGCCAGCAGTTACTCAGCGGGGGAGGTTACCGGGGAGCTGTTTTTT

d_gene: -
abundance: -
v_gene: TRBV5-1
j_gene: TRBJ2-3
CDR3aa: CASSEKPRQFSDTQYF
CDR3nt: TGCGCCAGCAGCGAAAAACCGAGACAGTTCTCAGATACGCAGTATTTT

d_gene: -
abundance: -
v_gene: TRBV6-6
j_gene: TRBJ2-7
CDR3aa: CAGTDGGRQYF
CDR3nt: TGTGCCGGCACCGATGGGGGGCGACAGTACTTC

d_gene: TRBD2
abundance: -
v_gene: TRBV9
j_gene: TRBJ2-2
CDR3aa: CASSVSWTSGRIGELFF
CDR3nt: TGTGCCAGCAGCGTATCGTGGACTAGCGGGAGAATCGGGGAGCTGTTTTTT

d_gene: -
abundance: -
v_gene: TRBV27
j_gene: TRBJ2-5
CDR3aa: CAAGTVRQETQYF
CDR3nt: TGTGCCGCAGGGACGGTTCGCCAAGAGACCCAGTACTTC

d_gene: -
abundance: -
v_gene: TRBV20-1
j_gene: TRBJ2-1
CDR3aa: CSARGPIEQFF
CDR3nt: TGCAGTGCCAGGGGCCCTATTGAGCAGTTCTTC

d_gene: TRBD2
abundance: once
v_gene: TRBV20-1
j_gene: TRBJ2-1
CDR3aa: CSARDRASGTPLNEQFF
CDR3nt: TGCAGTGCTAGAGATAGGGCTAGCGGGACTCCCCTCAATGAGCAGTTCTTC

d_gene: -
abundance: -
v_gene: TRBV2
j_gene: TRBJ1-1
CDR3aa: CARGGQYQLEAFF
CDR3nt: TGTGCCAGAGGAGGACAGTACCAACTAGAAGCTTTCTTT

d_gene: -
abundance: -
v_gene: TRBV19
j_gene: TRBJ2-7
CDR3aa: CASTPGGGDEQYF
CDR3nt: TGTGCCAGTACCCCGGGAGGGGGCGACGAGCAGTACTTC

d_gene: -
abundance: -
v_gene: TRBV7-9
j_gene: TRBJ2-7
CDR3aa: CASSLVSPKGEQYF
CDR3nt: TGTGCCAGCAGCTTAGTGTCCCCAAAGGGCGAGCAGTACTTC

d_gene: TRBD1
abundance: -
v_gene: TRBV10-3
j_gene: TRBJ2-7
CDR3aa: CATLGQLYEQYF
CDR3nt: TGTGCCACCTTGGGACAGCTCTACGAGCAGTACTTC

d_gene: -
abundance: -
v_gene: TRBV30
j_gene: TRBJ2-1
CDR3aa: CAWSVQDRRNEQFF
CDR3nt: TGTGCCTGGAGTGTACAGGATAGACGCAATGAGCAGTTCTTC

d_gene: -
abundance: few
v_gene: TRBV20-1
j_gene: TRBJ1-2
CDR3aa: CSASGYTF
CDR3nt: TGCAGTGCGAGTGGCTACACCTTC

d_gene: -
abundance: -
v_gene: TRBV27
j_gene: TRBJ1-5
CDR3aa: CASSADWDGNQPQHF
CDR3nt: TGTGCCAGCAGTGCTGACTGGGACGGCAATCAGCCCCAGCATTTT

d_gene: -
abundance: -
v_gene: TRBV6-1
j_gene: TRBJ1-1
CDR3aa: CASINPGTTNTEAFF
CDR3nt: TGTGCCAGCATAAACCCTGGGACAACGAACACTGAAGCTTTCTTT

d_gene: -
abundance: -
v_gene: TRBV4-3
j_gene: TRBJ2-3
CDR3aa: CASSQVTVGTDTQYF
CDR3nt: TGCGCCAGCAGCCAAGTAACAGTCGGAACAGATACGCAGTATTTT